This TCR beta chain came from a study of regulatory T cells in long-lasting Graves disease. To make TCR beta libraries, researchers used iRepertoire HTBI primers and Arm-PCR of CDR3 regions. In TCRdb, the multiplex PCR reads were re-called with MiXCR into one record per CDR3 protein. The profile covers roughly 420,000 distinct CDR3 sequences, with 16% appearing a single time and approximately 11% taken by the ten largest. Points from the study as a whole: When disease was persistent, TRBV28, TRBJ1-2 and TRBJ2-5 were the favored segments. Persistent patients shared more public clonotypes (about 2,700) than newly diagnosed patients (966).

Time point indicated: newly diagnosed GD, antithyroid drugs for less than 3 months. PBMC RNA served as the TCR library source. With respect to this clonotype: Antigen unknown.

V was cut by 7 bases and J by 9 bases, with 18 bases left in between. Per the germline V gene, CDR1 is MNHNS and CDR2 is SASEGT. The CDR3 loop spans 14 amino acids. The sample was also linked to a second study, of T cells in Graves' hyperthyroidism and ophthalmopathy.

The input for sequencing was peripheral blood mononuclear cells (PBMCs), taken at new diagnosis, from a patient treated with antithyroid drugs. The genes are TRBV6-1 and TRBJ2-2, with D possibly matching TRBD2 (5 bases). The source of this sequence is a woman aged 25-40 years with Graves disease. The CDR3 DNA reads as TGTGCCAGCACCGGAGAATCTACCGGGAGGGAGCTGTTTTTT. Its protein product is CASTGESTGRELFF.